The T cell receptor beta chain described here comes from a study of cytomegalovirus exposure and HLA in healthy donors. Concerning this clone itself: Its antigen remains unknown.

PCR involved 60 Vbeta and 13 Jbeta primers. Measured with immunoSEQ multiplex PCR; TCRdb has only the in-frame clones, and not every one. The profile shows some 200,000 clones, 76% of them singletons. Germline CDR1 reads SGHTS; CDR2 reads YDEGEE. V lost 6 bases and J lost 8, with 30 bases in between. The CDR3 length is 17 residues. The study's findings and limits: Follow-up analysis later connected one missense variant in DCLRE1C with trimming of TCR beta V- and J-genes. Cytomegalovirus-associated TCR beta chains were listed, numbering some 180.

This chain links TRBV5-8 with TRBJ2-7; TRBD2 is a possible D gene (5 bases). The clonotype comes from a man aged 18 to 29 in good health and CMV-seronegative. Sequenced input: PBMCs. CDR3 residues: CASTDLRRGPPGGQQYF. CDR3 DNA sequence: TGTGCCAGCACCGATTTAAGGCGCGGGCCCCCGGGTGGCCAGCAGTACTTC.